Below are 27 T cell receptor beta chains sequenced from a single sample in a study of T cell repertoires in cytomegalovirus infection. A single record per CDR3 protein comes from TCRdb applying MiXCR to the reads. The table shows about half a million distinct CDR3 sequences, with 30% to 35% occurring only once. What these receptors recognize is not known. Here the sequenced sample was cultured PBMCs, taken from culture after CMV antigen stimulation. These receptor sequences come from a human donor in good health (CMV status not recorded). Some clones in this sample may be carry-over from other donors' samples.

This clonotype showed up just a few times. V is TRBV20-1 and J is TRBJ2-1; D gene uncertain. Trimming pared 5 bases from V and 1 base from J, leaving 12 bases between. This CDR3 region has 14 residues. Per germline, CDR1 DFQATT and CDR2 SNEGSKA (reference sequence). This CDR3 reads CSAVRFPSYNEQFF. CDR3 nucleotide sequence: TGCAGTGCTGTTCGGTTCCCTTCCTACAATGAGCAGTTCTTC.

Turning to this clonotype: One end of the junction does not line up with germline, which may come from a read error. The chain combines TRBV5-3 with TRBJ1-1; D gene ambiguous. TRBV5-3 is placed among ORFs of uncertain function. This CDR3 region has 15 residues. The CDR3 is CASSLVVVSNTEAFF. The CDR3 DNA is TGTGCCAGCAGCTTGGTCGTAGTATCGAACACTGAAGCTTTCTTT.

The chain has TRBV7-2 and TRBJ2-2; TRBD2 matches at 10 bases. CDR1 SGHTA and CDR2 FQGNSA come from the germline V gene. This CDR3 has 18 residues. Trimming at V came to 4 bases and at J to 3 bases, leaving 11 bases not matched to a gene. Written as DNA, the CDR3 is TGTGCCAGCAGCTCCCCAAGCGGGAGGGCCGTCTACACCGGGGAGCTGTTTTTT. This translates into CASSSPSGRAVYTGELFF.

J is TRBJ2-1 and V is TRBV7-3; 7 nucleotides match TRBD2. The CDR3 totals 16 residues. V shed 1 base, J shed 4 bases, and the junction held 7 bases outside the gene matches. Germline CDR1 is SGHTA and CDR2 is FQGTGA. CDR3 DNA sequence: TGTGCCAGCAGCTTAATCGGGCTAGCGGAGTACAATGAGCAGTTCTTC. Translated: CASSLIGLAEYNEQFF.

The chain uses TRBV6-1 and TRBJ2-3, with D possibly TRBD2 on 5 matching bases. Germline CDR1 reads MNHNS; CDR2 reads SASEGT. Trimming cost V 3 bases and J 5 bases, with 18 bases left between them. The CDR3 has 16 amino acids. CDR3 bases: TGTGCCAGCAGTGATCGAGGGAGATCAACAAGAGATACGCAGTATTTT. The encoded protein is CASSDRGRSTRDTQYF.

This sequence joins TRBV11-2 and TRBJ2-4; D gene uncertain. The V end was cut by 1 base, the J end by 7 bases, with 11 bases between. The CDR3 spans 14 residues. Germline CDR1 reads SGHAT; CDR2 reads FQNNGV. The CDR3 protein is CASSLVDGINIQYF. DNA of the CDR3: TGTGCCAGCAGCTTAGTTGATGGGATCAACATTCAGTACTTC. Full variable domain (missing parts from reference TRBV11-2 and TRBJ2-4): EAGVAQSPRYKIIEKRQSVAFWCNPISGHATLYWYQQILGQGPKLLIQFQNNGVVDDSQLPKDRFSAERLKGVDSTLKIQPAKLEDSAVYLCASSLVDGINIQYFGAGTRLSVL.

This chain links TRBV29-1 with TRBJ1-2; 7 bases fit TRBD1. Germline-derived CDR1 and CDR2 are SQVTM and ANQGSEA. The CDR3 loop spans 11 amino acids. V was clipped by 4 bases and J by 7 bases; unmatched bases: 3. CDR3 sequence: CSVGDSGGYTF. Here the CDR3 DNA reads TGCAGCGTTGGGGACAGCGGTGGCTACACCTTC.

The CDR3 DNA reads TGTGCCAGCAGAACAGGGGGCGCTGGGGCCAACGTCCTGACTTTC. Its translation: CASRTGGAGANVLTF. The rearrangement links TRBV6-1 to TRBJ2-6; 9 positions match TRBD1. The J segment lost 2 bases and the V segment lost 6 bases, leaving 2 bases of the junction unmatched. This CDR3 has 15 residues. Germline V CDR1 and CDR2: MNHNS, SASEGT.

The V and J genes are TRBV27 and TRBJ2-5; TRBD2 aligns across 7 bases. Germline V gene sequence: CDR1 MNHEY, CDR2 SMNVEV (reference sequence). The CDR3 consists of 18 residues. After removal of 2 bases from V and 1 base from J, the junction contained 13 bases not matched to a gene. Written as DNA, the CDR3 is TGTGCCAGCAGTTTAAATCCCCCTCAGCGGGGCTTCCAAGAGACCCAGTACTTC. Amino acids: CASSLNPPQRGFQETQYF.

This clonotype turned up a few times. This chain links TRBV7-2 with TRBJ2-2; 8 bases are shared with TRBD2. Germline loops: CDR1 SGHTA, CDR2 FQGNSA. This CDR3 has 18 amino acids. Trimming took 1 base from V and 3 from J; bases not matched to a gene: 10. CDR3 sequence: CASSLGSGIRMHTGELFF. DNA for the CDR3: TGTGCCAGCAGCTTAGGTAGCGGGATAAGAATGCACACCGGGGAGCTGTTTTTT.

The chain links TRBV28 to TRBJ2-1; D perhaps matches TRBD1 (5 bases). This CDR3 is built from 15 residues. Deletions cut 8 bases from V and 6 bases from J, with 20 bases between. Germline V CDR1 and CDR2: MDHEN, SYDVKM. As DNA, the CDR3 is TGTGCCAGCGCCCTAGGGGTCCGACCCCTCAATGAGCAGTTCTTC. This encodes CASALGVRPLNEQFF.

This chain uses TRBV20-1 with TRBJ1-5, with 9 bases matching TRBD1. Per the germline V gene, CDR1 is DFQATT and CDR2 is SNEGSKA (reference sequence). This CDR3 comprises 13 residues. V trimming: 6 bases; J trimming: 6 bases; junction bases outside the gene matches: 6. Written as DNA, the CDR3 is TGCAGTGCCCTGACAGGGGGTGGTCAGCCCCAGCATTTT. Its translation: CSALTGGGQPQHF.

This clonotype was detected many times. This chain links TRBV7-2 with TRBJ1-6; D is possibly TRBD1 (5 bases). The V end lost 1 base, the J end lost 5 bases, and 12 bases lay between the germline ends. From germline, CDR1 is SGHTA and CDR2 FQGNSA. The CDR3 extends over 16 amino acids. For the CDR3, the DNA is TGTGCCAGCAGCTTAGTAGGTGGGGCGGATAATTCACCCCTCCACTTT. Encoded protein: CASSLVGGADNSPLHF.

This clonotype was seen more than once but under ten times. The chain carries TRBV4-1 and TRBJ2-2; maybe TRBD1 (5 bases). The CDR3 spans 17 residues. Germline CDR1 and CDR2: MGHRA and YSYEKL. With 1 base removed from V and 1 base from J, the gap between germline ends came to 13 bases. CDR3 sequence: CASSQGRTTWNTGELFF. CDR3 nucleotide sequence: TGCGCCAGCAGCCAAGGCCGGACAACTTGGAACACCGGGGAGCTGTTTTTT.

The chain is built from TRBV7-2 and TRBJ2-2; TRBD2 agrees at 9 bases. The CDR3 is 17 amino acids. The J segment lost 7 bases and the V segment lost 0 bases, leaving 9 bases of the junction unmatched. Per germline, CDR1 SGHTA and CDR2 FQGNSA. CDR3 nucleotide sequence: TGTGCCAGCAGCTTAGCTTCCAGCGGGAGGTTGGGCGGGGAGCTGTTTTTT. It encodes CASSLASSGRLGGELFF. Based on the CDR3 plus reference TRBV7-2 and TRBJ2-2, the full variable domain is GAGVSQSPSNKVTEKGKDVELRCDPISGHTALYWYRQSLGQGLEFLIYFQGNSAPDKSGLPSDRFSAERTGGSVSTLTIQRTQQEDSAVYLCASSLASSGRLGGELFFGEGSRLTVL.

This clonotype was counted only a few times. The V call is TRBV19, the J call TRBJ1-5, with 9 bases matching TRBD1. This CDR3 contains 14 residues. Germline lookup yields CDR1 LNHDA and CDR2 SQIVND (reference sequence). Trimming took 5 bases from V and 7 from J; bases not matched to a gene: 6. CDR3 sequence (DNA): TGTGCCAGTAGTGGACGGACAGGGGACCAGCCCCAGCATTTT. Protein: CASSGRTGDQPQHF.

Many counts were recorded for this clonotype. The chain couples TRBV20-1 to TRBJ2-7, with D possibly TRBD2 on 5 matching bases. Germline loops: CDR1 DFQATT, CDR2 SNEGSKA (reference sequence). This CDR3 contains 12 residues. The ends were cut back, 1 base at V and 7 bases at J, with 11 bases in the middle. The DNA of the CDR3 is TGCAGTGCTAGAGGGCGGGTGGAGGAGCAGTACTTC. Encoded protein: CSARGRVEEQYF.

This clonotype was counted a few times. This CDR3 reads CASSYDSTSGRFEQFF. The CDR3, as DNA: TGTGCCAGCAGTTACGATAGTACTAGCGGGAGGTTCGAGCAGTTCTTC. The chain links TRBV6-1 to TRBJ2-1, with 12 bases that match TRBD2. The CDR3 totals 16 residues. Germline CDR1 and CDR2: MNHNS and SASEGT. V was pared by 5 bases and J by 10 bases, with 12 bases of the junction left unmatched.

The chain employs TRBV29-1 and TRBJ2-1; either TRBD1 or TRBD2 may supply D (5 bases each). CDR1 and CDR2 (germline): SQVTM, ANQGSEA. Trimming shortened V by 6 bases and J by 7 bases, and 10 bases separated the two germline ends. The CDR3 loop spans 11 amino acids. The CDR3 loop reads CSVVEGNEQFF. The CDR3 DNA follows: TGCAGCGTCGTTGAGGGGAATGAGCAGTTCTTC.

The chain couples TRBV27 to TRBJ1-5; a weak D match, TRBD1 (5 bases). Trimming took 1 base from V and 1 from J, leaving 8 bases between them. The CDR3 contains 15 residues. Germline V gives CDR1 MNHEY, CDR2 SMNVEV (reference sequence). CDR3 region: CASSLFGASNQPQHF. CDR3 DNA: TGTGCCAGCAGTTTATTTGGGGCCAGCAATCAGCCCCAGCATTTT.

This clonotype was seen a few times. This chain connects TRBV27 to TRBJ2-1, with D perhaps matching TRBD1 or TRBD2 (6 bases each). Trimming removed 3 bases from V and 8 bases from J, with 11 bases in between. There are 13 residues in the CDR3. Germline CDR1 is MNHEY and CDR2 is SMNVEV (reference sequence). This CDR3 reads CASSFRGRDEQFF. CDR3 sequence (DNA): TGTGCCAGCAGTTTTCGGGGGCGCGATGAGCAGTTCTTC.

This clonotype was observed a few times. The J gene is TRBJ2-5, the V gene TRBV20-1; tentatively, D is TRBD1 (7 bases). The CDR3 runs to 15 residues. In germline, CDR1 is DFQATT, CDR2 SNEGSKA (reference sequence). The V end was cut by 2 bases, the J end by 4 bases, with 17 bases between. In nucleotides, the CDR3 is TGCAGTGCTAGATCCGGACAGGAGGGGGTAGAGACCCAGTACTTC. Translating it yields CSARSGQEGVETQYF.

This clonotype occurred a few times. The CDR3 nucleotides read TGTGCCAGCAGCAGGGACAGGCTGGGGCAAGAGACCCAGTACTTC. This translates into CASSRDRLGQETQYF. The chain joins TRBV7-2 to TRBJ2-5; TRBD1 agrees at 8 bases. Germline assignment: CDR1 SGHTA and CDR2 FQGNSA. Trimming removed 5 bases from V and 2 bases from J; junction bases left unmatched: 7. The CDR3 has 15 residues.

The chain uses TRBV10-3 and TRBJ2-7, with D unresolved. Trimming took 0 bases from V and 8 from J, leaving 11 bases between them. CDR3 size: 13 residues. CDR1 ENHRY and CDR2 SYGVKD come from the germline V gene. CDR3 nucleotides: TGTGCCATCAGTGAGTCGATGGCAGTCAAGCAGTACGTC. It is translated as CAISESMAVKQYV.

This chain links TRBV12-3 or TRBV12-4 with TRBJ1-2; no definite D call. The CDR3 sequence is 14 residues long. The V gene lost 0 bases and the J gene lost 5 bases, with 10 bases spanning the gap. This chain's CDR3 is CASSLAPGGYGYTF. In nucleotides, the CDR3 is TGTGCCAGCAGTTTAGCGCCAGGAGGATATGGCTACACCTTC.

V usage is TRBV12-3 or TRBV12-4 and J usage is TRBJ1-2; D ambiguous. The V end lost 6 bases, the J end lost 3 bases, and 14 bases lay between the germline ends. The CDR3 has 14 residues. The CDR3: CASSSVRNYYGYTF. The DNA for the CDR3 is TGTGCCAGCAGCTCCGTTCGGAACTACTATGGCTACACCTTC.

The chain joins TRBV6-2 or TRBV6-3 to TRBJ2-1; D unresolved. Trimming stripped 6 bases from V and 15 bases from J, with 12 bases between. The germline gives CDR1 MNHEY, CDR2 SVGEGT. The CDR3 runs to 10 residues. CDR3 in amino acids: CASSNSYLFF. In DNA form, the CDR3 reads TGTGCCAGCAGCAACAGTTATCTGTTCTTC.